This T cell receptor (beta chain) was profiled in a study of shared clonotypes between healthy human individuals. CD45RO-negative cells were positively selected for CCR7, leaving out terminally differentiated effector memory CD45RA+ cells. Adult donors, all healthy and HIV-negative, had no recent acute infections or vaccinations. The donor cohort consisted entirely of Caucasian adults residing in Nashville, Tennessee. Assay: immunoSEQ multiplex PCR; the TCRdb copy retains only in-frame clones and omits some. Among 550,000 to 650,000 clones listed, 96% were seen once. This receptor was obtained from a woman between 25 and 40 years old in good health. Sequenced: naive CD8+ T cells sorted from blood.

CDR3 nucleotide sequence: TGTGCCAGCAGGGTAAGGGGCGACCATACGGTAAAGGAGACCCAGTACTTC. This sequence encodes CASRVRGDHTVKETQYF. V and J are TRBV5-4 and TRBJ2-5, with D possibly TRBD1 on 5 matching bases. V lost 5 bases and J 5 bases, leaving 25 bases between the germline ends. Germline V gene lookup returns CDR1 SGHNT and CDR2 YYREEE (reference sequence). The CDR3 is 17 residues long.